These 8 T cell receptor beta chains were all obtained from the same sample, sequenced in a study of blood T cell repertoires in COVID-19. Only in-frame clones appear in the TCRdb table, and some are missing; sequencing was by immunoSEQ multiplex PCR. The table records 88,000 or so clones, roughly 90% of them present only once. Input material: peripheral blood. The receptors originated from a man in his sixties with acute or convalescent COVID-19.

In this sample, this clone turned up once. The J gene is TRBJ2-5, the V gene TRBV12-2; the table assigns TRBD2, which was not confirmed against the DNA. TRBV12-2 is labeled a pseudogene. The CDR3 runs 16 residues. CDR3 region: CASRSGLAGSQETQYF. The CDR3 coding sequence is TGTGCAAGTCGCTCAGGACTAGCCGGGAGTCAAGAGACCCAGTACTTC.

The chain couples TRBV2 to TRBJ1-2; 10 bases fit TRBD1. CDR3 length: 14 residues. Germline lookup yields CDR1 SNHLY and CDR2 FYNNEI. Trimming removed 6 bases from V and 4 bases from J; junction bases left unmatched: 5. CDR3 protein: CASSGDRGGYGYTF. CDR3 DNA sequence: TGTGCCAGCAGCGGGGACAGGGGAGGCTATGGCTACACCTTC.

This rearrangement joins TRBV7-3 to TRBJ1-1, with 9 bases matching TRBD1. V was clipped by 3 bases and J by 3 bases; unmatched bases: 5. Germline lookup yields CDR1 SGHTA and CDR2 FQGTGA. This CDR3 spans 15 amino acids. The CDR3 nucleotides are TGTGCCAGCAGCTTGACCGGGACAGGGTACACTGAAGCTTTCTTT. Protein sequence: CASSLTGTGYTEAFF.

The chain has TRBV10-3 and TRBJ1-2; TRBD1 is a possible D gene (5 bases). CDR1 and CDR2 (germline): ENHRY, SYGVKD. The length of the CDR3 is 14 residues. The V end was cut by 5 bases, the J end by 5 bases, with 15 bases between. In DNA form, the CDR3 reads TGTGCCATCAGTCCCAGGGCGACTGAATATGGCTACACCTTC. This encodes CAISPRATEYGYTF.

The chain uses TRBV6-5 and TRBJ1-2; D gene ambiguous. V dropped 5 bases and J dropped 2 bases, with 12 bases sitting between them. The CDR3 sequence is 14 residues long. The germline V gene has CDR1 MNHEY and CDR2 SVGAGI. CDR3 nucleotides: TGTGCCAGCAGTATAATGGGAGTAAACTATGGCTACACCTTC. Residues: CASSIMGVNYGYTF.

The CDR3 here is CATSRTPDRQNTEAFF. The CDR3, as DNA: TGTGCCACCAGCAGGACCCCAGACAGACAGAACACTGAAGCTTTCTTT. The V gene is TRBV15, the J gene TRBJ1-1; D is perhaps TRBD1 (5 bases). V lost 3 bases to trimming and J lost 1 base, with 15 bases between them. The CDR3 loop spans 16 amino acids. From germline, CDR1 is LNHNV and CDR2 YYDKDF (reference sequence). The whole variable domain, filled in from reference TRBV15 and TRBJ1-1, reads DAMVIQNPRYQVTQFGKPVTLSCSQTLNHNVMYWYQQKSSQAPKLLFHYYDKDFNNEADTPDNFQSRRPNTSFCFLDIRSPGLGDTAMYLCATSRTPDRQNTEAFFGQGTRLTVV.

The chain recombines TRBV30 with TRBJ1-1; 7 positions agree with TRBD1. The germline V gene encodes CDR1 GTSNPN and CDR2 SVGIG (reference sequence). The CDR3 runs to 14 residues. The junction had 7 bases not matched to a gene; V was cut back by 5 bases and J by 1 base. The CDR3 loop reads CAWGRGQRNTEAFF. CDR3 coding DNA: TGTGCCTGGGGCAGGGGACAGCGGAACACTGAAGCTTTCTTT. Filled out from reference TRBV30 and TRBJ1-1, the complete variable domain reads SQTIHQWPATLVQPVGSPLSLECTVEGTSNPNLYWYRQAAGRGLQLLFYSVGIGQISSEVPQNLSASRPQDRQFILSSKKLLLSDSGFYLCAWGRGQRNTEAFFGQGTRLTVV.

The chain has TRBV11-3 and TRBJ2-7, with a tentative D call TRBD1 (6 bases). Germline V CDR1 and CDR2: SGHNT, YENEEA. Trimming removed 5 bases from V and 2 bases from J, with 13 bases in between. CDR3 length: 14 amino acids. As DNA, the CDR3 is TGTGCCAGCAGCCCCAGACAGGACACCTACGAGCAGTACTTC. It encodes CASSPRQDTYEQYF.